What follows are 7 T cell receptor beta chains derived from one specimen sequenced in a study of tumor and adjacent non-tumor tissue in lung cancer. No cell sorting was done before RNA was extracted from the tissue. The normal lung tissue was taken more than 3 cm from the tumor edge. The library came from three nested PCR rounds adapted from ARM-PCR protocols. Each CDR3 protein is one row after TCRdb ran MiXCR on the multiplex PCR reads. Of about 67,000 distinct CDR3 sequences in the sample, roughly 77% were seen once. Sequencing input: distant non-tumor lung tissue. The receptors were gathered from a man aged 55 to 70 with non-small cell lung cancer.

As concerns this clonotype: A much larger clone lies a single base off, so this may be a read error. V and J are TRBV7-6 and TRBJ2-7; possibly TRBD1 for D (5 bases). This CDR3 contains 13 residues. Deletions cut 8 bases from V and 5 bases from J, with 16 bases between. Germline CDR1 SGHVS, CDR2 FNYEAQ. The CDR3 reads CASGLGQFDEQYF. The CDR3 nucleotides are TGTGCCAGCGGCCTGGGGCAGTTTGACGAGCAGTACTTC.

This clonotype came up many times. The V call is TRBV5-4, the J call TRBJ2-5, with 9 bases that match TRBD2. V was clipped by 4 bases and J by 2 bases; unmatched bases: 12. The CDR3 sequence is 17 residues long. Germline V lookup: CDR1 SGHNT, CDR2 YYREEE (reference sequence). The CDR3 here is CASSPIWTSDRQETQYF. DNA of the CDR3: TGTGCCAGCAGCCCAATCTGGACTAGCGACCGACAAGAGACCCAGTACTTC.

As for this clonotype: An end of the junction differs from the germline gene, which may be a read error. The J gene is TRBJ2-7, the V gene TRBV11-3; TRBD1 aligns across 11 bases. This CDR3 is built from 15 residues. From germline, CDR1 is SGHNT and CDR2 YENEEA. CDR3: CANSPQGQGAREQYF. For the CDR3, the DNA is TGTGCCAACAGCCCCCAAGGACAGGGGGCTCGGGAGCAGTACTTC.

About this clonotype: Sequence at one end of the junction differs from germline and may be a read error. The CDR3 loop reads CASNMTSGHSYNEQFF. The CDR3 DNA follows: TGTGCCAGCAACATGACTAGCGGCCACTCCTATAATGAGCAGTTCTTC. The chain couples TRBV6-5 to TRBJ2-1; TRBD2 aligns across 9 bases. The CDR3 has 16 amino acids. Germline values: CDR1 MNHEY, CDR2 SVGAGI.

On this clonotype itself: An end of the junction differs from the germline gene, which may be a read error. The rearrangement joins TRBV6-2 or TRBV6-3 to TRBJ2-5; TRBD1 agrees at 8 bases. Germline V CDR1 and CDR2: MNHEY, SVGEGT. There are 14 residues in the CDR3. The CDR3 DNA is TGTGCCAGCAGTAAAACCGACAGGGGAGAGACCAAGTACTTC. Translated, it gives CASSKTDRGETKYF.

This clonotype appeared once. This CDR3 fails to terminate in the conserved phenylalanine or tryptophan, so it likely reflects a read error. The limits of the CDR3 on the DNA are not certain, so only TCRdb's listed CDR3 is given. The chain carries TRBV6-5 and TRBJ2-5. CDR1 is MNHEY and CDR2 is SVGAGI in the germline V gene. Counting both end residues, the CDR3 totals 14 amino acids. CDR3 protein: CASSSKMYQETQYL.

Concerning this clonotype: The CDR3 end shows no conserved phenylalanine or tryptophan, and so a read error is likely. The chain joins TRBV6-2 or TRBV6-3 to TRBJ2-7; 9 bases match TRBD1. There are 14 residues in the CDR3. Germline V gene sequence: CDR1 MNHEY, CDR2 SVGEGT. The CDR3 nucleotides read TGTAGCAGCAGAGAGCCGGGACAGGGTCACGAGCAGTACCTC. This translates into CSSREPGQGHEQYL.